These 28 T cell receptor beta chains were all obtained from the same sample, sequenced in a study of blood T cell repertoires in COVID-19. Repertoires were generated with immunoSEQ multiplex PCR, while TCRdb's copy carries only in-frame clones and drops some. The table lists tens of thousands of clones, approximately 84% of them singletons. Sequencing was carried out using peripheral blood. The receptors here all came from a woman aged 80 or older with acute or convalescent COVID-19.

The gene calls are TRBV9 and TRBJ1-4; D call uncertain. The V gene's germline CDR1 is SGDLS and CDR2 YYNGEE. Trimming removed 0 bases at V and 0 bases at J, with 9 bases between. The CDR3 runs 16 residues. CDR3 nucleotides: TGTGCCAGCAGCGTAGGGGCAGATGCAACTAATGAAAAACTGTTTTTT. This encodes CASSVGADATNEKLFF.

The gene calls are TRBV7-9 and TRBJ2-1; TRBD1 is a possible D gene (5 bases). Trimming stripped 5 bases from V and 0 bases from J, with 14 bases between. The CDR3 has 16 amino acids. Germline V gene sequence: CDR1 SEHNR, CDR2 FQNEAQ (reference sequence). The CDR3 sequence: CASSAVGASSYNEQFF. The CDR3, as DNA: TGTGCCAGCAGCGCAGTAGGGGCTAGCTCCTACAATGAGCAGTTCTTC.

This rearrangement joins TRBV19 to TRBJ1-5, with 10 positions matching TRBD1. CDR1 and CDR2 from the germline V gene are LNHDA and SQIVND (reference sequence). This CDR3 comprises 14 residues. With 3 bases clipped from V and 6 bases from J, the junction kept 2 bases outside the gene matches. CDR3 residues: CASSMDRGAQPQHF. The CDR3 region has the DNA TGTGCCAGTAGTATGGACAGGGGGGCTCAGCCCCAGCATTTT.

J is TRBJ2-1 and V is TRBV11-2; 7 positions agree with TRBD1. V shed 4 bases and J 8 bases; nucleotides not matched to a gene: 11. CDR1 and CDR2 (germline): SGHAT, FQNNGV. This CDR3 is 15 amino acids long. The CDR3 DNA sequence: TGTGCCAGCAGCTCACCCGGACAGGTCGGCCATGAGCAGTTCTTC. As protein: CASSSPGQVGHEQFF.

V is TRBV28 and J is TRBJ1-6; D is perhaps TRBD1 (6 bases). CDR1 is MDHEN, CDR2 SYDVKM, per germline. The CDR3 sequence is 16 residues long. V lost 6 bases and J 0 bases, leaving 12 bases between the germline ends. This CDR3 is CASRLQGSSYNSPLHF. In DNA form, the CDR3 reads TGTGCCAGCAGATTACAGGGCAGCTCCTATAATTCACCCCTCCACTTT.

The chain has TRBV2 and TRBJ1-3; D might be TRBD1 (5 bases). Trimming took 3 bases from V and 8 from J, leaving 14 bases between them. The CDR3 is made up of 14 amino acids. Germline V lookup: CDR1 SNHLY, CDR2 FYNNEI. This CDR3 is CASSELPGRHTIYF. The CDR3, as DNA: TGTGCCAGCAGTGAGTTGCCAGGGAGGCACACCATATATTTT. The entire variable domain, with the rest obtained from reference TRBV2 and TRBJ1-3, is as follows: EPEVTQTPSHQVTQMGQEVILRCVPISNHLYFYWYRQILGQKVEFLVSFYNNEISEKSEIFDDQFSVERPDGSNFTLKIRSTKLEDSAMYFCASSELPGRHTIYFGEGSWLTVV.

CDR3 DNA: TGTGCCAGTTCGGACAGGGGCAACACCGGGGAGCTGTTTTTT. Amino acid sequence: CASSDRGNTGELFF. The chain couples TRBV2 to TRBJ2-2, with TRBD1 matching 9 bases. Germline V lookup: CDR1 SNHLY, CDR2 FYNNEI. V dropped 9 bases and J dropped 2; count of bases not matched to a gene: 4. The CDR3 is 14 amino acids. Full variable domain (outside the CDR3, taken from reference TRBV2 and TRBJ2-2): EPEVTQTPSHQVTQMGQEVILRCVPISNHLYFYWYRQILGQKVEFLVSFYNNEISEKSEIFDDQFSVERPDGSNFTLKIRSTKLEDSAMYFCASSDRGNTGELFFGEGSRLTVL.

This chain joins TRBV3-1 (or the pseudogene TRBV3-2) and TRBJ1-2; tentatively, D is TRBD1 (6 bases). V was pared by 4 bases and J by 8 bases, with 17 bases between. Germline V CDR1 and CDR2: LGHDT, YNNKEL (reference sequence). The CDR3 totals 14 residues. CDR3 in amino acids: CASSLLGGVSGYTF. CDR3 DNA sequence: TGTGCCAGCAGCCTTTTAGGGGGAGTTAGCGGCTACACCTTC.

J is TRBJ1-1 and V is TRBV7-6, with 7 bases lining up with TRBD1. CDR1 is SGHVS, CDR2 FNYEAQ, per germline. V trimming: 5 bases; J trimming: 0 bases; junction bases outside the gene matches: 9. This CDR3 is 16 amino acids long. The CDR3 nucleotides are TGTGCCAGCAGCCCCCCGGGTACAGGGGTGAACACTGAAGCTTTCTTT. This sequence encodes CASSPPGTGVNTEAFF.

This clone was picked up a small number of times. Other DNA sequences of this sample code for an identical CDR3. The chain is built from TRBV18 and TRBJ1-5; TRBD1 aligns across 9 bases. The CDR3 is 15 residues long. Germline V gives CDR1 KGHSH, CDR2 LQKENI. The ends lost 3 bases at V and 4 bases at J; junction bases unmatched: 4. The CDR3 loop is CASSPDRGGNQPQHF. In nucleotides, the CDR3 is TGTGCCAGCTCACCGGACAGGGGAGGAAATCAGCCCCAGCATTTT.

The chain joins TRBV7-8 to TRBJ2-7; possible D gene TRBD2, 7 bases. Germline assignment: CDR1 SGHVS and CDR2 FQNEAQ. V lost 4 bases and J lost 2, with 15 bases in between. This CDR3 contains 15 residues. This CDR3 is CASSWGAGAAYEQYF. The CDR3, as DNA: TGTGCCAGCAGCTGGGGGGCGGGGGCGGCCTACGAGCAGTACTTC. The complete variable domain, with remaining parts taken from reference TRBV7-8 and TRBJ2-7, reads GAGVSQSPRYKVAKRGQDVALRCDPISGHVSLFWYQQALGQGPEFLTYFQNEAQLDKSGLPSDRFFAERPEGSVSTLKIQRTQQEDSAVYLCASSWGAGAAYEQYFGPGTRLTVT.

The chain links TRBV19 to TRBJ1-5, with 8 bases matching TRBD1. CDR3 size: 15 residues. Per the germline V gene, CDR1 is LNHDA and CDR2 is SQIVND (reference sequence). V lost 5 bases, J lost 4 bases, and 7 bases stayed unmatched. The CDR3 is CASSSGTGANQPQHF. The CDR3 nucleotides read TGTGCCAGTAGTTCCGGGACAGGTGCTAATCAGCCCCAGCATTTT. The variable domain in full, with the rest retrieved from reference TRBV19 and TRBJ1-5, is DGGITQSPKYLFRKEGQNVTLSCEQNLNHDAMYWYRQDPGQGLRLIYYSQIVNDFQKGDIAEGYSVSREKKESFPLTVTSAQKNPTAFYLCASSSGTGANQPQHFGDGTRLSIL.

The V and J genes are TRBV5-1 and TRBJ2-3; 7 bases agree with TRBD2. Looked up from germline, CDR1 is SGHRS and CDR2 is YFSETQ. Unmatched junction bases numbered 5, after V lost 1 base and J lost 3 bases. The CDR3 is 15 amino acids. CDR3 bases: TGCGCCAGCAGCTTGTCCGGGGGGACGACAGATACGCAGTATTTT. Translation gives CASSLSGGTTDTQYF.

Written as DNA, the CDR3 is TGCGCCAGCAGTGATGGACTAGTGGGCAATGAGCAGTTCTTC. Its protein product is CASSDGLVGNEQFF. The chain employs TRBV10-1 and TRBJ2-1; TRBD2 aligns across 7 bases. CDR3 length equals 14 residues. Looked up from germline, CDR1 is WNHNN and CDR2 is SYGVQD (reference sequence). V gave up 3 bases and J gave up 6 bases; unmatched junction bases: 5.

The V call is TRBV19, the J call TRBJ1-6, with TRBD1 matching 7 bases. Per the germline V gene, CDR1 is LNHDA and CDR2 is SQIVND (reference sequence). This CDR3 is 15 amino acids long. J was trimmed by 14 bases and V by 3 bases; bases with no gene match: 13. In DNA form, the CDR3 reads TGTGCCAGTAGTATGTTTGAAGGGGGCGGATTCTCCCTCCACTTT. Amino acids: CASSMFEGGGFSLHF. The complete variable domain, with remaining parts taken from reference TRBV19 and TRBJ1-6, reads DGGITQSPKYLFRKEGQNVTLSCEQNLNHDAMYWYRQDPGQGLRLIYYSQIVNDFQKGDIAEGYSVSREKKESFPLTVTSAQKNPTAFYLCASSMFEGGGFSLHFGNGTRLTVT.

The genes are TRBV19 and TRBJ1-3; D remains unclear. Germline V gives CDR1 LNHDA, CDR2 SQIVND (reference sequence). V was trimmed by 7 bases and J by 0 bases, leaving 10 bases between them. The CDR3 totals 14 residues. This CDR3 is CASTPQSSGNTIYF. Here the CDR3 DNA reads TGTGCCAGTACCCCACAGAGCTCTGGAAACACCATATATTTT.

In nucleotides, the CDR3 is TGCGCCAGCAGCCCAGGGAGGGCCCTCGGGAATGAGCAGTTCTTC. Amino acids: CASSPGRALGNEQFF. This rearrangement joins TRBV4-3 to TRBJ2-1; 7 bases line up with TRBD2. Trimming took 4 bases from V and 7 from J; bases not matched to a gene: 10. The CDR3 consists of 15 residues. Germline V gene lookup returns CDR1 LGHNA and CDR2 YSLEER.

This chain links TRBV19 with TRBJ2-7, with a weak D call TRBD1 (6 bases). Germline CDR1 is LNHDA and CDR2 is SQIVND (reference sequence). The ends were cut back, 5 bases at V and 11 bases at J, with 16 bases in the middle. CDR3 size: 12 residues. The CDR3 region has the DNA TGTGCCAGTAGTCTCAACACAGGGTCTAAGTACTTC. Translation gives CASSLNTGSKYF.

The chain is built from TRBV28 and TRBJ1-6; 10 bases map to TRBD1. From germline, CDR1 is MDHEN and CDR2 SYDVKM. This CDR3 has 14 amino acids. V dropped 6 bases and J dropped 8; count of bases not matched to a gene: 4. The CDR3 DNA is TGTGCCAGCAGACCCGGGACAGGGGATTCACCCCTCCACTTT. Protein sequence: CASRPGTGDSPLHF.

This clone was observed a handful of times. This chain joins TRBV21-1 and TRBJ1-5; the table assigns TRBD1, which was not confirmed against the DNA. TRBV21-1 is a pseudogene segment. The CDR3 is 18 amino acids. The CDR3 protein is CANISGTGGLYSNQPQHF. The DNA of the CDR3 is TGTGCCAACATCTCCGGGACAGGGGGCCTGTATAGCAATCAGCCCCAGCATTTT.

This chain joins TRBV19 and TRBJ2-5; 8 bases fit TRBD1. This CDR3 comprises 14 residues. Trimming removed 5 bases from V and 1 base from J; junction bases left unmatched: 3. Germline V gives CDR1 LNHDA, CDR2 SQIVND (reference sequence). CDR3 sequence reads: CASSLQGGQETQYF. The CDR3 coding sequence is TGTGCCAGTAGTTTACAGGGGGGCCAAGAGACCCAGTACTTC.

For the CDR3, the DNA is TGTGCCAGCAGTTACGTGACTTTTAATGAGCAGTTCTTC. It is translated as CASSYVTFNEQFF. The chain uses TRBV6-2 or TRBV6-3 and TRBJ2-1, with D unresolved. CDR1 MNHEY and CDR2 SVGEGT come from the germline V gene. The CDR3 runs 13 residues. V lost 2 bases to trimming and J lost 7 bases, with 9 bases between them.

The CDR3 region is CASSYQGPEAFF. As DNA, the CDR3 is TGCGCCAGCAGCTATCAGGGGCCTGAAGCTTTCTTT. The chain uses TRBV5-1 and TRBJ1-1, with D maybe TRBD1 (6 bases). The germline V gene encodes CDR1 SGHRS and CDR2 YFSETQ. The V end lost 3 bases, the J end lost 6 bases, and 9 bases lay between the germline ends. CDR3 length equals 12 residues.

A single count supports this clone. The chain recombines TRBV10-3 with TRBJ2-5; D is possibly TRBD1 (6 bases). Germline CDR1 and CDR2: ENHRY and SYGVKD. Trimming left V 0 bases short and J 0 bases short, with 11 bases between. The CDR3 contains 16 residues. The CDR3 loop is CAISESQGTYQETQYF. In nucleotides, the CDR3 is TGTGCCATCAGTGAGTCCCAGGGGACGTACCAAGAGACCCAGTACTTC.

V and J are TRBV30 and TRBJ1-1; the D gene is possibly TRBD1 (6 bases). Germline lookup yields CDR1 GTSNPN and CDR2 SVGIG (reference sequence). The germline V and J ends were trimmed by 1 base and 6 bases, with 12 bases remaining between them. The CDR3 has 13 amino acids. CDR3 region: CAWSEQGRPEAFF. In nucleotides, the CDR3 is TGTGCCTGGAGTGAACAGGGCAGGCCTGAAGCTTTCTTT.

The chain carries TRBV4-2 and TRBJ1-6, with D hard to call. The CDR3 is 15 amino acids. With 0 bases removed from V and 6 bases from J, the gap between germline ends came to 9 bases. The germline V gene encodes CDR1 LGHNA and CDR2 YNFKEQ. The DNA for the CDR3 is TGTGCCAGCAGCCAAGAAGGAGGACTTAATTCACCCCTCCACTTT. Amino acids: CASSQEGGLNSPLHF.

The J gene is TRBJ2-4, the V gene TRBV24-1; the D is unclear. The CDR3 contains 16 residues. Trimming took 4 bases from V and 0 from J, leaving 12 bases between them. Germline V lookup: CDR1 KGHDR, CDR2 SFDVKD. CDR3 DNA sequence: TGTGCCACCAGTGAGACCTACCCGGGAGCCAAAAACATTCAGTACTTC. It codes for CATSETYPGAKNIQYF.

In its sample, this clone was seen once. This rearrangement joins TRBV24-1 to TRBJ2-7; D uncertain. The CDR3 is made up of 14 amino acids. Trimming pared 5 bases from V and 2 bases from J, leaving 12 bases between. CDR1 is KGHDR and CDR2 is SFDVKD in the germline V gene. The CDR3 sequence: CATSGRTSPYEQYF. The CDR3 DNA sequence: TGTGCCACCAGTGGCCGCACATCCCCCTACGAGCAGTACTTC.